Presented here are 21 T cell receptor beta chains from one specimen sequenced in a study of identical twins. TCRdb used MiXCR to reprocess the 5' RACE reads, holding one entry per CDR3 protein. The sample carries some 900,000 distinct CDR3 sequences, around an eighth recorded once. These data were also filed under a second study, of yellow fever vaccine responses in identical twins.

Source material: PBMCs. Receptor source: a woman aged 18-29 years in good health.

The rearrangement uses TRBV12-3 or TRBV12-4 and TRBJ2-7; possibly TRBD2 for D (6 bases). Between the trimmed V and J ends, which lost 2 bases and 5 bases, there was a span of 16 bases. The length of the CDR3 is 15 residues. CDR3 amino acids: CASSLFGLRDDEQYF. Written as DNA, the CDR3 is TGTGCCAGCAGTTTATTCGGGCTGCGGGACGACGAGCAGTACTTC.

This clonotype showed up just once. This chain links TRBV6-1 with TRBJ2-5; D gene unclear. V dropped 1 base and J dropped 5 bases, with 8 bases sitting between them. This CDR3 has 13 residues. The germline CDR1 and CDR2 sequences are MNHNS and SASEGT. The CDR3 DNA sequence: TGTGCCAGCAGTGAAGTCGTCCGGGAGACCCAGTACTTC. This sequence encodes CASSEVVRETQYF.

The V gene is TRBV6-2 or TRBV6-3, the J gene TRBJ2-6, with D maybe TRBD2 (6 bases). Germline V gene sequence: CDR1 MNHEY, CDR2 SVGEGT. Trimming took 2 bases from V and 0 from J, leaving 20 bases between them. The CDR3 extends over 20 amino acids. CDR3 sequence (DNA): TGTGCCAGCAGTTACCACCTCCCCGGGACTTCCTCCTCTGGGGCCAACGTCCTGACTTTC. Encoded protein: CASSYHLPGTSSSGANVLTF.

The chain is built from TRBV12-3 or TRBV12-4 and TRBJ2-2; 12 nucleotides line up with TRBD2. This CDR3 contains 17 residues. V trimming: 3 bases; J trimming: 4 bases; junction bases outside the gene matches: 6. The CDR3 region is CASSFLLAGGATGELFF. In DNA, the CDR3 is TGTGCCAGCAGTTTCCTACTAGCGGGAGGCGCCACCGGGGAGCTGTTTTTT.

A word on this clonotype: Relative to the germline gene, one junction end is altered; a read error may explain this. This CDR3 reads CAISDTQGTGEPFF. CDR3 bases: TGTGCCATCAGTGACACACAGGGCACCGGGGAGCCGTTTTTT. The chain joins TRBV10-3 to TRBJ2-2; D might be TRBD1 (6 bases). Per germline, CDR1 ENHRY and CDR2 SYGVKD. The CDR3 loop spans 14 amino acids.

There are a few counts of this clonotype. This rearrangement joins TRBV15 to TRBJ2-3, with D perhaps TRBD1 or TRBD2 (6 bases each). This CDR3 is 15 amino acids long. Trimming left V 0 bases short and J 4 bases short, with 11 bases between. Germline V gives CDR1 LNHNV, CDR2 YYDKDF (reference sequence). The CDR3 nucleotides are TGTGCCACCAGCAGAGAAAGGAGGGGGGCAGATACGCAGTATTTT. Translating gives CATSRERRGADTQYF.

The rearrangement joins TRBV3-1 to TRBJ2-2; D gene ambiguous. The CDR3 runs to 14 residues. The germline CDR1 and CDR2 sequences are LGHDT and YNNKEL (reference sequence). The V and J ends lost 3 bases and 2 bases respectively, with 7 bases between them. The CDR3 DNA is TGTGCCAGCAGCCACGCAACAAACACCGGGGAGCTGTTTTTT. It specifies CASSHATNTGELFF.

This clonotype showed up just a few times. This chain links TRBV6-2 or TRBV6-3 with TRBJ2-1; 10 bases align to TRBD2. CDR3 size: 17 residues. The trim removed 2 bases at V and 0 bases at J, leaving 4 bases unmatched. From germline, CDR1 is MNHEY and CDR2 SVGEGT. The CDR3, as DNA: TGTGCCAGCAGTTACACGCTAGCGGGGGCCTCCTACAATGAGCAGTTCTTC. Translated, it gives CASSYTLAGASYNEQFF.

For the CDR3, the DNA is TGCGCCAGCAGCTTAGAGACTAGCGGGAGGGCCAGAGAGACCCAGTACTTC. Translation: CASSLETSGRARETQYF. V usage is TRBV5-1 and J usage is TRBJ2-5; the match to TRBD2 covers 14 bases. The J segment lost 4 bases and the V segment lost 2 bases, leaving 7 bases of the junction unmatched. Germline CDR1 is SGHRS and CDR2 is YFSETQ. The CDR3 contains 17 residues.

V and J are TRBV7-2 and TRBJ1-2; 9 bases line up with TRBD1. In germline, CDR1 is SGHTA, CDR2 FQGNSA. The CDR3 has 12 amino acids. V lost 4 bases and J lost 7; bases outside the gene matches: 1. CDR3 sequence reads: CASSWDRVGYTF. The CDR3 region has the DNA TGTGCCAGCAGCTGGGACAGGGTTGGCTACACCTTC.

V usage is TRBV2 and J usage is TRBJ1-5; 8 bases are a match to TRBD1. V was clipped by 7 bases and J by 5 bases; unmatched bases: 10. This CDR3 has 15 amino acids. Germline CDR1 reads SNHLY; CDR2 reads FYNNEI. The CDR3 spells CASKRTGLVDQPQHF. CDR3 nucleotide sequence: TGTGCCAGCAAGAGGACAGGGTTGGTGGATCAGCCCCAGCATTTT. Variable domain in full (rest from reference TRBV2 and TRBJ1-5): EPEVTQTPSHQVTQMGQEVILRCVPISNHLYFYWYRQILGQKVEFLVSFYNNEISEKSEIFDDQFSVERPDGSNFTLKIRSTKLEDSAMYFCASKRTGLVDQPQHFGDGTRLSIL.

This clonotype was observed many times. This chain links TRBV7-6 with TRBJ2-3; 9 bases align to TRBD2. The CDR3 loop spans 16 amino acids. The germline gives CDR1 SGHVS, CDR2 FNYEAQ. The J segment lost 5 bases and the V segment lost 4 bases, leaving 10 bases of the junction unmatched. CDR3: CASSSSSGSFGDTQYF. The CDR3 coding sequence is TGTGCCAGCAGCTCAAGTAGCGGGAGCTTTGGAGATACGCAGTATTTT.

The chain recombines TRBV5-1 with TRBJ1-5; possible D gene TRBD1, 5 bases. Germline-derived CDR1 and CDR2 are SGHRS and YFSETQ. The length of the CDR3 is 15 residues. V dropped 0 bases and J dropped 5 bases, with 12 bases sitting between them. CDR3 in DNA: TGCGCCAGCAGCTTGGGTCCCAGGGAGGATCAGCCCCAGCATTTT. It specifies CASSLGPREDQPQHF.

This clonotype was found a few times. The chain employs TRBV5-1 and TRBJ2-3; D might be TRBD2 (5 bases). The CDR3 sequence is 15 residues long. Per germline, CDR1 SGHRS and CDR2 YFSETQ. The V and J ends lost 0 bases and 1 base respectively, with 9 bases between them. CDR3 sequence reads: CASSLDWGGTDTQYF. Here the CDR3 DNA reads TGCGCCAGCAGCTTGGATTGGGGAGGCACAGATACGCAGTATTTT.

The V and J genes are TRBV29-1 and TRBJ1-1, with D possibly matching TRBD1 (5 bases). V was shortened by 7 bases and J by 0 bases, with 15 bases between the two germline ends. Per germline, CDR1 SQVTM and CDR2 ANQGSEA. The CDR3 loop spans 14 amino acids. The CDR3: CSAQDGGMNTEAFF. DNA for the CDR3: TGCAGCGCCCAGGATGGGGGGATGAACACTGAAGCTTTCTTT.

This clonotype was observed a few times. This chain connects TRBV10-3 to TRBJ2-2, with 9 nucleotides matching TRBD1. The trim removed 5 bases at V and 5 bases at J, leaving 6 bases unmatched. Germline-derived CDR1 and CDR2 are ENHRY and SYGVKD. The CDR3 loop spans 15 amino acids. The CDR3 loop is CAISRQGEGTGELFF. The CDR3 DNA follows: TGTGCCATCAGTCGACAGGGGGAAGGTACCGGGGAGCTGTTTTTT.

V and J are TRBV7-9 and TRBJ1-1; perhaps TRBD1 as D (6 bases). The CDR3 is 17 amino acids. Germline V gene lookup returns CDR1 SEHNR and CDR2 FQNEAQ (reference sequence). Trimming cost V 2 bases and J 0 bases, with 16 bases left between them. In DNA form, the CDR3 reads TGTGCCAGCAGCTTACCCCTGAGGGGGAGAATGAACACTGAAGCTTTCTTT. Protein: CASSLPLRGRMNTEAFF. The full variable domain, with the rest looked up from reference TRBV7-9 and TRBJ1-1, is DTGVSQNPRHKITKRGQNVTFRCDPISEHNRLYWYRQTLGQGPEFLTYFQNEAQLEKSRLLSDRFSAERPKGSFSTLEIQRTEQGDSAMYLCASSLPLRGRMNTEAFFGQGTRLTVV.

The chain links TRBV15 to TRBJ2-7; D remains unclear. Per the germline V gene, CDR1 is LNHNV and CDR2 is YYDKDF (reference sequence). This CDR3 comprises 12 residues. V was shortened by 5 bases and J by 5 bases, with 10 bases between the two germline ends. The CDR3 here is CATSSVRDEQYF. In DNA, the CDR3 is TGTGCCACCAGCTCCGTACGTGACGAGCAGTACTTC.

This clonotype was counted between two and nine times. This chain connects TRBV7-9 to TRBJ1-3, with unresolved D. The CDR3 is made up of 15 amino acids. V was shortened by 6 bases and J by 0 bases, with 12 bases between the two germline ends. Germline CDR1 and CDR2: SEHNR and FQNEAQ (reference sequence). Here the CDR3 DNA reads TGTGCCAGCAGTCAAGCCAGAAACTCTGGAAACACCATATATTTT. Translation gives CASSQARNSGNTIYF.

The rearrangement links TRBV4-1 to TRBJ2-3; the match to TRBD2 covers 9 bases. The CDR3 is made up of 15 amino acids. The V gene end was trimmed by 2 bases and the J gene end by 2 bases; junction bases not matched to a gene: 2. The germline gives CDR1 MGHRA, CDR2 YSYEKL. CDR3 sequence (DNA): TGCGCCAGCAGCCAAACGGGACTAGCCACAGATACGCAGTATTTT. It yields the protein CASSQTGLATDTQYF.

This clonotype has just a few counts. The rearrangement links TRBV12-3 or TRBV12-4 to TRBJ2-2; a weak D match, TRBD2 (6 bases). The CDR3 extends over 15 amino acids. Trimming shortened V by 0 bases and J by 5 bases, and 10 bases separated the two germline ends. The CDR3 loop reads CASSLARRGTGELFF. The CDR3, as DNA: TGTGCCAGCAGTTTAGCGCGGAGGGGAACCGGGGAGCTGTTTTTT.